A selection of T cell receptor beta chains follows, all from one sample in a study of Graves' ophthalmopathy and Graves' hyperthyroidism. TCRdb reanalysed the multiplex PCR reads using MiXCR and keeps one entry per CDR3 protein. The sample contains about 390,000 distinct CDR3 sequences, approximately 18% of which appear only once. The sequenced material came from peripheral blood. The receptor set was obtained from an adult woman with stable Graves' hyperthyroidism. CDR3s include the opening cysteine and the closing phenylalanine or tryptophan. Fields, in order: clone size, V gene, CDR3 length, D gene, CDR3 protein. D genes are given only for firm matches. Clone size is shown for a subset of rows, as once, few, many or a class of expanded clone.

clone size: many
V gene: TRBV6-5
CDR3 length: 15
D gene: .
CDR3 protein: CASSLGTARNQPQHF

clone size: .
V gene: TRBV7-8
CDR3 length: 15
D gene: .
CDR3 protein: CASSLGGGGSYGYTF

clone size: many
V gene: TRBV3-1
CDR3 length: 13
D gene: TRBD2
CDR3 protein: CASSPWEGYEQYF

clone size: many
V gene: TRBV9
CDR3 length: 15
D gene: TRBD2
CDR3 protein: CASSLRSGYSYEQYF

clone size: few
V gene: TRBV5-4
CDR3 length: 12
D gene: TRBD1
CDR3 protein: CASKGANSPLHF

clone size: .
V gene: TRBV4-2
CDR3 length: 17
D gene: TRBD1
CDR3 protein: CASSRTNNAGTAYEQYF

clone size: many
V gene: TRBV12-3/TRBV12-4
CDR3 length: 11
D gene: .
CDR3 protein: CASSTRDTQYF

clone size: many
V gene: TRBV2
CDR3 length: 14
D gene: .
CDR3 protein: CASSAGGFYTEAFF

clone size: few
V gene: TRBV30
CDR3 length: 16
D gene: .
CDR3 protein: CAWSVERVGGTGELFF

clone size: many
V gene: TRBV12-3/TRBV12-4
CDR3 length: 16
D gene: TRBD1
CDR3 protein: CASSALTGGVGGELLF

clone size: .
V gene: TRBV6-2/TRBV6-3
CDR3 length: 18
D gene: TRBD1
CDR3 protein: CASSYLFGTGILVTEAFF

clone size: many
V gene: TRBV12-3/TRBV12-4
CDR3 length: 13
D gene: TRBD1
CDR3 protein: CAVGTGAVETQYF

clone size: many
V gene: TRBV28
CDR3 length: 15
D gene: .
CDR3 protein: CASSLGGPLQWTQYF

clone size: many
V gene: TRBV27
CDR3 length: 14
D gene: TRBD1
CDR3 protein: CASSSQGSAQPQHF

clone size: many
V gene: TRBV12-3/TRBV12-4
CDR3 length: 13
D gene: .
CDR3 protein: CASSLMENTEAFF

clone size: many
V gene: TRBV30
CDR3 length: 15
D gene: .
CDR3 protein: CAWSVRSQDTGELFF

clone size: .
V gene: TRBV28
CDR3 length: 18
D gene: .
CDR3 protein: CASSYTRQTSTITYEQYF

clone size: few
V gene: TRBV18
CDR3 length: 16
D gene: .
CDR3 protein: CASSLYSREVVHEQYF

clone size: many
V gene: TRBV6-2/TRBV6-3
CDR3 length: 13
D gene: TRBD1
CDR3 protein: CASSDRDGGEQYF

clone size: .
V gene: TRBV6-1
CDR3 length: 14
D gene: TRBD2
CDR3 protein: CASRRGDNTGELFF

clone size: many
V gene: TRBV6-1
CDR3 length: 12
D gene: .
CDR3 protein: CASSLIGESQYF

clone size: .
V gene: TRBV29-1
CDR3 length: 14
D gene: .
CDR3 protein: CSVVRGARNTEAFF

clone size: .
V gene: TRBV5-4
CDR3 length: 15
D gene: TRBD2
CDR3 protein: CASSLVGGPRETQYF

clone size: many
V gene: TRBV6-1
CDR3 length: 15
D gene: .
CDR3 protein: CASEVGGRSNQPQHF

clone size: many
V gene: TRBV27
CDR3 length: 18
D gene: TRBD2
CDR3 protein: CASSSLKSLAGDDYEQYF

clone size: many
V gene: TRBV7-2
CDR3 length: 17
D gene: TRBD2
CDR3 protein: CASSLDTSGRDRETQYF

clone size: many
V gene: TRBV12-3/TRBV12-4
CDR3 length: 14
D gene: .
CDR3 protein: CASSPLSKGTEAFF

clone size: many
V gene: TRBV2
CDR3 length: 14
D gene: .
CDR3 protein: CASSEYRNTGELFF

clone size: many
V gene: TRBV6-5
CDR3 length: 13
D gene: .
CDR3 protein: CASSYGRRETQYF

clone size: few
V gene: TRBV19
CDR3 length: 16
D gene: TRBD2
CDR3 protein: CASSPLAGAHSYEQYF

clone size: many
V gene: TRBV12-3/TRBV12-4
CDR3 length: 17
D gene: .
CDR3 protein: CASSFAGSGSSTYEQYF

clone size: .
V gene: TRBV7-2
CDR3 length: 12
D gene: .
CDR3 protein: CAGSLPSYEQYF

clone size: many
V gene: TRBV6-5
CDR3 length: 17
D gene: TRBD1
CDR3 protein: CASSYSQPQGAMETQYF

clone size: many
V gene: TRBV19
CDR3 length: 14
D gene: .
CDR3 protein: CASSISDTNAEAFF

clone size: many
V gene: TRBV7-8
CDR3 length: 13
D gene: .
CDR3 protein: CASSSGIRETQYF

clone size: few
V gene: TRBV24-1
CDR3 length: 15
D gene: .
CDR3 protein: CATSDPGSYQETQYF

clone size: many
V gene: TRBV2
CDR3 length: 12
D gene: .
CDR3 protein: CASSGQYTEAFF

clone size: .
V gene: TRBV24-1
CDR3 length: 13
D gene: .
CDR3 protein: CATVDRLTGELFF

clone size: many
V gene: TRBV28
CDR3 length: 13
D gene: .
CDR3 protein: CASSLRSNQPQHF

clone size: .
V gene: TRBV6-2/TRBV6-3
CDR3 length: 15
D gene: TRBD2
CDR3 protein: CASSYAAGEPYEQYF

clone size: .
V gene: TRBV3-1
CDR3 length: 16
D gene: TRBD2
CDR3 protein: CASSQRRAGVPHEQYF

clone size: many
V gene: TRBV5-1
CDR3 length: 15
D gene: TRBD1
CDR3 protein: CASSHGDRSSYEQYF

clone size: many
V gene: TRBV28
CDR3 length: 20
D gene: TRBD2
CDR3 protein: CASSSSAGEGFGANTGELFF

clone size: many
V gene: TRBV30
CDR3 length: 15
D gene: .
CDR3 protein: CAWSCSGQSSYEQYF

clone size: many
V gene: TRBV28
CDR3 length: 13
D gene: .
CDR3 protein: CASSFRVWSPQHF

clone size: many
V gene: TRBV12-3/TRBV12-4
CDR3 length: 16
D gene: .
CDR3 protein: CASSLLVLHSNQPQHF

clone size: few
V gene: TRBV24-1
CDR3 length: 17
D gene: .
CDR3 protein: CATSDQGTAGRGNIKYF

clone size: many
V gene: TRBV19
CDR3 length: 13
D gene: .
CDR3 protein: CAPHRLVGTEAFF

clone size: many
V gene: TRBV28
CDR3 length: 13
D gene: .
CDR3 protein: CASSLSRVTEAFF

clone size: few
V gene: TRBV19
CDR3 length: 18
D gene: .
CDR3 protein: CASKVSEARRVNTGELFF

clone size: many
V gene: TRBV20-1
CDR3 length: 16
D gene: TRBD2
CDR3 protein: CSASSSGSRFFYEQYF

clone size: many
V gene: TRBV20-1
CDR3 length: 14
D gene: TRBD2
CDR3 protein: CSARGREGPYEQYF

clone size: .
V gene: TRBV11-2
CDR3 length: 18
D gene: .
CDR3 protein: CASSSRRGQPPRLYGYTF

clone size: many
V gene: TRBV2
CDR3 length: 15
D gene: TRBD2
CDR3 protein: CASLSSGTNTGELFF

clone size: few
V gene: TRBV15
CDR3 length: 15
D gene: .
CDR3 protein: CATSPRREGGTEAFF

clone size: many
V gene: TRBV6-1
CDR3 length: 17
D gene: TRBD1
CDR3 protein: CASSATPIGTGDYGYTF

clone size: many
V gene: TRBV30
CDR3 length: 12
D gene: .
CDR3 protein: CAWRFGYNEAFF

clone size: few
V gene: TRBV5-1
CDR3 length: 14
D gene: .
CDR3 protein: CASSYGTTGETQYF

clone size: few
V gene: TRBV7-8
CDR3 length: 17
D gene: TRBD2
CDR3 protein: CASSPRWTSGRRNIQYF

clone size: .
V gene: TRBV6-2/TRBV6-3
CDR3 length: 12
D gene: .
CDR3 protein: CAMSRVAGELFF